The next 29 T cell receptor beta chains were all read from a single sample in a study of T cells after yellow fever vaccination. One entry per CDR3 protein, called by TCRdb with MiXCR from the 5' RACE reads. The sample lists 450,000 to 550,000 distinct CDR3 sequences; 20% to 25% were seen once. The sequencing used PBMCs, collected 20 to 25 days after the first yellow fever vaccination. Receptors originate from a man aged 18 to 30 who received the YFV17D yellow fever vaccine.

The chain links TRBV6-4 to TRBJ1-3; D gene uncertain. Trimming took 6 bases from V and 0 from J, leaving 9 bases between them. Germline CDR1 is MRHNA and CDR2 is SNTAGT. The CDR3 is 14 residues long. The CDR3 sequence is CASRRDTSGNTIYF. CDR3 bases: TGTGCCAGCAGACGTGACACCTCTGGAAACACCATATATTTT.

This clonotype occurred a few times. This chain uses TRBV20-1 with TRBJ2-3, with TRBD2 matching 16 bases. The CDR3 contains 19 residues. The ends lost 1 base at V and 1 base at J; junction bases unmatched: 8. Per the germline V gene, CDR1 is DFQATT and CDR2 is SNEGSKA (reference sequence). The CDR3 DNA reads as TGCAGTGCTAGAGGGATAGGGACTAGCGGGGGGGCCGGCACAGATACGCAGTATTTT. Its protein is CSARGIGTSGGAGTDTQYF.

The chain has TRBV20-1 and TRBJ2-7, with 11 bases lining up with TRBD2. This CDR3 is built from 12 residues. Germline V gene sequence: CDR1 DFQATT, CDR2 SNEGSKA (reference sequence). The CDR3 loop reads CRTGTSGHEQYV. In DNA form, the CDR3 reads TGCAGAACCGGGACTAGCGGCCACGAGCAGTACGTC.

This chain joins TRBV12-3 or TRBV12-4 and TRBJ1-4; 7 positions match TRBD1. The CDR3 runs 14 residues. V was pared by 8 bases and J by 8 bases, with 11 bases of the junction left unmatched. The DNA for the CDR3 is TGTGCCAGCGGGGAGACAGGGATAAGCGAAAAACTGTTTTTT. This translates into CASGETGISEKLFF.

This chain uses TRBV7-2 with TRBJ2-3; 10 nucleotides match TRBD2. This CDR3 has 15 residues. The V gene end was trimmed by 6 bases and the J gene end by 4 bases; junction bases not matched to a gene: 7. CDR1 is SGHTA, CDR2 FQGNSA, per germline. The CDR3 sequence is CASSLSSGGADTQYF. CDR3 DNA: TGTGCCAGCAGTTTATCCAGCGGGGGGGCAGATACGCAGTATTTT. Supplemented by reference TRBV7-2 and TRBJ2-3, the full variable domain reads GAGVSQSPSNKVTEKGKDVELRCDPISGHTALYWYRQSLGQGLEFLIYFQGNSAPDKSGLPSDRFSAERTGGSVSTLTIQRTQQEDSAVYLCASSLSSGGADTQYFGPGTRLTVL.

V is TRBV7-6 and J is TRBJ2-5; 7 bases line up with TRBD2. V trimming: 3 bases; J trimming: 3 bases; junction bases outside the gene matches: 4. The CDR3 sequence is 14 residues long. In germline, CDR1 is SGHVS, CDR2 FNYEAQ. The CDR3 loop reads CASSFGGREETQYF. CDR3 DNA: TGTGCCAGCAGCTTCGGGGGGAGGGAAGAGACCCAGTACTTC.

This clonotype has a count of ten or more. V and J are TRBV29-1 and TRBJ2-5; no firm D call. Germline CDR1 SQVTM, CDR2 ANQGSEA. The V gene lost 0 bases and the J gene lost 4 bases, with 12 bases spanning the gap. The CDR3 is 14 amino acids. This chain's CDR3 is CSVEDVWDGETQYF. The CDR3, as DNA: TGCAGCGTTGAAGATGTGTGGGATGGAGAGACCCAGTACTTC.

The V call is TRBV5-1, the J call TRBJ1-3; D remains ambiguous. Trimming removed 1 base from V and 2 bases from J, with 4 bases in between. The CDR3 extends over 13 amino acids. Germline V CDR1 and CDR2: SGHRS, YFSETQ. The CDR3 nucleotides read TGCGCCAGCAGCTTGTGGACTGGAAACACCATATATTTT. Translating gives CASSLWTGNTIYF.

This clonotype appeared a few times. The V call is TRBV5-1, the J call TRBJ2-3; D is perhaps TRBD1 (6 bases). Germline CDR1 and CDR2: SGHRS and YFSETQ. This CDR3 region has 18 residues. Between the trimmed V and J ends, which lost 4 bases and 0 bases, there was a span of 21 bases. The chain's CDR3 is CASSPEGRQDLSTDTQYF. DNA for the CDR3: TGCGCCAGCAGCCCCGAAGGCAGACAGGACCTTAGCACAGATACGCAGTATTTT.

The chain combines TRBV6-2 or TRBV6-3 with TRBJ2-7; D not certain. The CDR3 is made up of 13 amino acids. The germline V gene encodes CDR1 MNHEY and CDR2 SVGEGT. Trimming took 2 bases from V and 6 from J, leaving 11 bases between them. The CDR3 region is CASSYIQNSEQYV. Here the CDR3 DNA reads TGTGCCAGCAGTTACATACAGAACTCCGAGCAGTACGTC.

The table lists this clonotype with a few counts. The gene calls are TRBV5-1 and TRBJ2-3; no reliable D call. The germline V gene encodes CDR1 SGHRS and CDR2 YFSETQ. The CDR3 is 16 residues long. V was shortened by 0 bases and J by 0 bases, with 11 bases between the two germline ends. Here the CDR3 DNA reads TGCGCCAGCAGCTTGGTACCGGGTTCGAGCACAGATACGCAGTATTTT. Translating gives CASSLVPGSSTDTQYF.

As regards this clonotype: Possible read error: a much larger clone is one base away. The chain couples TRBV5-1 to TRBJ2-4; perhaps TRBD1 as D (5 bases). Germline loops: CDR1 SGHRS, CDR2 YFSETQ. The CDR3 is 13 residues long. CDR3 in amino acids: CASSLAGPGIHYF. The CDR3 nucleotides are TGCGCCAGCAGCTTGGCAGGGCCGGGCATTCACTACTTC.

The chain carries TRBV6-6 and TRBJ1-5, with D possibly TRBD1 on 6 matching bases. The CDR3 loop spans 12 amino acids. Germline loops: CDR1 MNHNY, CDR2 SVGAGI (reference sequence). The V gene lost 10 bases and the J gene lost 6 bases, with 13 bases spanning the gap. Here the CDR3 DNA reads TGTGCCACCACTACAGGGTTTCAGCCCCAGCATTTT. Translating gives CATTTGFQPQHF.

CDR3 protein: CSARLAASSYNEQFF. In DNA, the CDR3 is TGCAGTGCTAGACTAGCGGCCAGCTCCTACAATGAGCAGTTCTTC. V gene TRBV20-1 combines with J gene TRBJ2-1; 7 bases match TRBD2. J was trimmed by 0 bases and V by 2 bases; bases with no gene match: 4. There are 15 residues in the CDR3. Germline loops: CDR1 DFQATT, CDR2 SNEGSKA (reference sequence).

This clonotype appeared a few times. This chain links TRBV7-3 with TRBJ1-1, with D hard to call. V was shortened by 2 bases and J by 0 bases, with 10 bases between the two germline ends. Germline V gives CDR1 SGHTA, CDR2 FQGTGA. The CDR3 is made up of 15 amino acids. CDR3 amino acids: CASSLYDTMNTEAFF. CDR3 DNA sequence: TGTGCCAGCAGCTTATATGACACGATGAACACTGAAGCTTTCTTT.

The CDR3 sequence: CASSLGSPGGQQTQYF. For the CDR3, the DNA is TGTGCCAGCAGCTTAGGTTCGCCGGGGGGGCAACAGACCCAGTACTTC. The chain combines TRBV7-2 with TRBJ2-5; TRBD2 matches 8 bases. The CDR3 runs 16 residues. V was pared by 1 base and J by 6 bases, with 10 bases of the junction left unmatched. Germline lookup yields CDR1 SGHTA and CDR2 FQGNSA.

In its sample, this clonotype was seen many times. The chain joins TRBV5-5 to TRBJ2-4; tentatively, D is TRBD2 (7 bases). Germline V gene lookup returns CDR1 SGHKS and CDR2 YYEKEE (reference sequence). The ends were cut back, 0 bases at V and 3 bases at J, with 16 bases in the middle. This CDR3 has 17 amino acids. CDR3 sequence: CASSLGGGRAGKNIQYF. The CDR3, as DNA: TGTGCCAGCAGCTTGGGGGGGGGCAGGGCCGGCAAAAACATTCAGTACTTC.

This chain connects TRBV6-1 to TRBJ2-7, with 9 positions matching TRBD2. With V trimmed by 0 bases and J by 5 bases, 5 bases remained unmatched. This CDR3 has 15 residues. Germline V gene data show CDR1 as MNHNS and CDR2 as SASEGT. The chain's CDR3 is CASSEAGTSLDEQYF. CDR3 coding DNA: TGTGCCAGCAGTGAAGCGGGGACTAGCCTCGACGAGCAGTACTTC.

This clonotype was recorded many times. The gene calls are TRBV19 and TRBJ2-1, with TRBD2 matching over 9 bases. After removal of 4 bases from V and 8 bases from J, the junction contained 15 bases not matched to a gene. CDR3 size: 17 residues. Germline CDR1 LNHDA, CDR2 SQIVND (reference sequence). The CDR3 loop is CASSTPPLAGPSDEQFF. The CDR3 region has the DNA TGTGCCAGTAGTACCCCCCCTCTAGCGGGGCCCAGTGATGAGCAGTTCTTC. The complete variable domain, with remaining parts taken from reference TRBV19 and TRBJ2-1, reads DGGITQSPKYLFRKEGQNVTLSCEQNLNHDAMYWYRQDPGQGLRLIYYSQIVNDFQKGDIAEGYSVSREKKESFPLTVTSAQKNPTAFYLCASSTPPLAGPSDEQFFGPGTRLTVL.

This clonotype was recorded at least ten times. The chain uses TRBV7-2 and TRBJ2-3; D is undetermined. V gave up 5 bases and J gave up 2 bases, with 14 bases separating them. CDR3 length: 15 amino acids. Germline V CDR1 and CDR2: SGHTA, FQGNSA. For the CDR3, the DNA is TGTGCCAGCAGCCGCTGGGCCCTACCCACAGATACGCAGTATTTT. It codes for CASSRWALPTDTQYF.

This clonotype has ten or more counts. CDR3 sequence (DNA): TGCGCCAGCACCCCCCTGACTAGCGGACCCGGGGAGCTGTTTTTT. Translation: CASTPLTSGPGELFF. The chain links TRBV5-1 to TRBJ2-2; TRBD2 matches at 9 bases. Germline V gives CDR1 SGHRS, CDR2 YFSETQ. The CDR3 totals 15 residues. Germline trimming cut 6 bases from V and 6 bases from J; bases unmatched to any gene: 9. The whole variable domain, filled in from reference TRBV5-1 and TRBJ2-2, reads KAGVTQTPRYLIKTRGQQVTLSCSPISGHRSVSWYQQTPGQGLQFLFEYFSETQRNKGNFPGRFSGRQFSNSRSEMNVSTLELGDSALYLCASTPLTSGPGELFFGEGSRLTVL.

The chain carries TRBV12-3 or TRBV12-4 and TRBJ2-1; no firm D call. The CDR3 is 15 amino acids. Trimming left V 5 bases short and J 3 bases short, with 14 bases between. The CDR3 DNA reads TGTGCCAGCAGTCCCCGAGGTGCTGACTACAATGAGCAGTTCTTC. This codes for CASSPRGADYNEQFF.

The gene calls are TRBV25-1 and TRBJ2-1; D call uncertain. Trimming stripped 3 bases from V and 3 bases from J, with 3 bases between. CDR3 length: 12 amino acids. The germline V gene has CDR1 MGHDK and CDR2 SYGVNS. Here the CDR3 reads CASSDHYNEQFF. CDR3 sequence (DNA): TGTGCCAGCAGTGACCACTACAATGAGCAGTTCTTC.

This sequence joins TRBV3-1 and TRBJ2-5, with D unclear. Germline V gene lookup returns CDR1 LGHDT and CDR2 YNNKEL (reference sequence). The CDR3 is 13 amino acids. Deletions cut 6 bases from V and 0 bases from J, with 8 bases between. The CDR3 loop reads CASRQTDQETQYF. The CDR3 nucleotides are TGTGCCAGCAGGCAGACGGACCAAGAGACCCAGTACTTC.

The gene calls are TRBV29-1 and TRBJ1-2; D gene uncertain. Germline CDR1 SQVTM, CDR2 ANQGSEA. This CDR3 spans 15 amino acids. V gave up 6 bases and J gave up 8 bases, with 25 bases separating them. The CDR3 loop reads CSVRNPGWEYGGYTF. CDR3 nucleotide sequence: TGCAGCGTCCGTAATCCTGGATGGGAGTATGGAGGCTACACCTTC. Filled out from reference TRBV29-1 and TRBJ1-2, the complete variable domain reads SAVISQKPSRDICQRGTSLTIQCQVDSQVTMMFWYRQQPGQSLTLIATANQGSEATYESGFVIDKFPISRPNLTFSTLTVSNMSPEDSSIYLCSVRNPGWEYGGYTFGSGTRLTVV.

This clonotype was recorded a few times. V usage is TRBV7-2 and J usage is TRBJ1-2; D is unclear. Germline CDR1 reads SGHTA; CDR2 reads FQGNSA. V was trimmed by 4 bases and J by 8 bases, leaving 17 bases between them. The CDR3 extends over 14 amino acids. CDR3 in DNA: TGTGCCAGCAGCTCAGGTACGGGCCGAAGGGGCTACACCTTC. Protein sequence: CASSSGTGRRGYTF.

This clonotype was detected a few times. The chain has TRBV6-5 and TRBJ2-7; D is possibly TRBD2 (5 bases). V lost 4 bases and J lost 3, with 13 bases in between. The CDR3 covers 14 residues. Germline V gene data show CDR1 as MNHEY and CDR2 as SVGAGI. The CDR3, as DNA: TGTGCCAGCAGTTTTCAAGGAGGTAACTACGAGCAGTACTTC. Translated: CASSFQGGNYEQYF.

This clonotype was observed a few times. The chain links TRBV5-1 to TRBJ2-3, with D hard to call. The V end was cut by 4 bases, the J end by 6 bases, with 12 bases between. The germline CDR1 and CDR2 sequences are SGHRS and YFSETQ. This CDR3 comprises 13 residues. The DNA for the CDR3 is TGCGCCAGCAGCCACTCGACCAGGGATACGCAGTATTTT. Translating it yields CASSHSTRDTQYF.

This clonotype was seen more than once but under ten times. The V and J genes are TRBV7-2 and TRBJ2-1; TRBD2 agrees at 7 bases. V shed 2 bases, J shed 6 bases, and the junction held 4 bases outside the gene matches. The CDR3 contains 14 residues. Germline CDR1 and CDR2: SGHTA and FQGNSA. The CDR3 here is CASSLNRGVNEQFF. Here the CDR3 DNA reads TGTGCCAGCAGCTTAAATCGGGGGGTCAATGAGCAGTTCTTC.